One sample yielded the 32 T cell receptor beta chains listed below, sequenced in a study of CD8+CD57+ T cells in acquired aplastic anemia. In patients chosen for sequencing, flow cytometry had shown CD8+CD57+ cell expansion. The template used for profiling TCR beta VDJ and CDR3 was genomic DNA. One entry per CDR3 protein, called by TCRdb with MiXCR from the reads. The sample has 180,000 or so distinct CDR3 sequences; under 50% are singletons. The sample comprised sorted CD4+, CD8+, or CD8+CD57+ T cells (not recorded which) from PBMCs. These receptors were collected from a human donor with aplastic anemia.

To note about this clonotype: Given the absence of the conserved phenylalanine or tryptophan at the CDR3 end, a read error is likely. The chain uses TRBV24-1 and TRBJ2-3; D might be TRBD2 (5 bases). Germline CDR1 KGHDR, CDR2 SFDVKD. This CDR3 contains 13 residues. V was shortened by 2 bases and J by 6 bases, with 8 bases between the two germline ends. CDR3 loop: CATSDYPGDTQYS. CDR3 nucleotide sequence: TGTGCCACCAGTGATTATCCGGGGGATACGCAGTATTCT.

The gene calls are TRBV20-1 and TRBJ2-7; 9 positions agree with TRBD1. J was trimmed by 5 bases and V by 6 bases; bases with no gene match: 5. The CDR3 loop spans 12 amino acids. CDR1 and CDR2 from the germline V gene are DFQATT and SNEGSKA (reference sequence). CDR3 in DNA: TGCAGTGCGCCGGGACAGGGTAACGAGCAGTACTTC. Its translation: CSAPGQGNEQYF.

In its sample, this clonotype was seen a few times. CDR3 residues: CASSLSGTGGFYEQFF. The CDR3 coding sequence is TGTGCCAGCAGTTTATCCGGGACAGGGGGCTTCTATGAGCAGTTCTTC. The chain combines TRBV7-8 with TRBJ2-1, with 12 nucleotides matching TRBD1. This CDR3 has 16 residues. Germline trimming cut 6 bases from V and 8 bases from J; bases unmatched to any gene: 11. Germline lookup yields CDR1 SGHVS and CDR2 FQNEAQ.

This clonotype came up many times. V is TRBV5-1 and J is TRBJ2-7, with D perhaps TRBD2 (6 bases). This CDR3 comprises 13 residues. Trimming stripped 4 bases from V and 3 bases from J, with 11 bases between. Germline V gene sequence: CDR1 SGHRS, CDR2 YFSETQ. This CDR3 is CASSTPEGYEQYF. Written as DNA, the CDR3 is TGCGCCAGCAGCACCCCGGAGGGCTACGAGCAGTACTTC.

This clonotype was recorded at least ten times. The chain has TRBV5-4 and TRBJ2-2; 8 nucleotides match TRBD1. CDR3 size: 15 residues. Germline V gene sequence: CDR1 SGHNT, CDR2 YYREEE (reference sequence). Trimming at V came to 7 bases and at J to 5 bases, leaving 10 bases not matched to a gene. The CDR3 sequence: CASRWTGTGTGELFF. In nucleotides, the CDR3 is TGTGCCAGCCGATGGACCGGGACAGGAACCGGGGAGCTGTTTTTT.

This clonotype was counted ten times or more. This chain connects TRBV29-1 to TRBJ2-7; 7 bases align to TRBD1. CDR1 and CDR2 from the germline V gene are SQVTM and ANQGSEA. V lost 4 bases and J lost 2; bases outside the gene matches: 8. The length of the CDR3 is 14 residues. As DNA, the CDR3 is TGCAGCGTTGTTCCGGGACAGTTAACCTACGAGCAGTACTTC. Protein: CSVVPGQLTYEQYF.

The chain carries TRBV19 and TRBJ2-1, with D uncertain. The length of the CDR3 is 10 residues. Germline CDR1 and CDR2: LNHDA and SQIVND (reference sequence). The CDR3 sequence: CATAYNEQFF. CDR3 coding DNA: TGTGCGACCGCCTACAATGAGCAGTTCTTC.

The chain carries TRBV5-4 and TRBJ2-7; 10 bases match TRBD2. Unmatched junction bases numbered 8, after V lost 5 bases and J lost 3 bases. The germline CDR1 and CDR2 sequences are SGHNT and YYREEE (reference sequence). This CDR3 has 15 residues. The CDR3 protein is CASSPGLAVNYEQYF. CDR3 bases: TGTGCCAGCAGTCCAGGACTAGCGGTCAACTACGAGCAGTACTTC.

The sample holds many counts of this clonotype. The CDR3 reads CASSQSETRIYEQYF. CDR3 bases: TGCGCCAGCAGCCAAAGCGAAACCAGGATTTACGAGCAGTACTTC. V and J are TRBV4-1 and TRBJ2-7; unclear D gene. In germline, CDR1 is MGHRA, CDR2 YSYEKL. The CDR3 covers 15 residues. V lost 2 bases and J lost 4, with 15 bases in between.

This clonotype was observed a handful of times. The chain employs TRBV10-3 and TRBJ1-3; 8 bases align to TRBD1. The CDR3 has 12 residues. J lost 8 bases, V lost 5 bases, and 2 bases had no gene match. CDR1 is ENHRY and CDR2 is SYGVKD in the germline V gene. CDR3 sequence reads: CAISTTGDTIYF. CDR3 nucleotides: TGTGCCATCAGTACGACAGGGGACACCATATATTTT.

The count of this clonotype is one. The rearrangement uses TRBV20-1 and TRBJ2-7, with 7 bases fitting TRBD2. The CDR3 covers 16 residues. Unmatched junction bases numbered 14, after V lost 3 bases and J lost 3 bases. CDR1 and CDR2 (germline): DFQATT, SNEGSKA (reference sequence). CDR3 sequence (DNA): TGCAGTGCTAGGGCCCCAGGAGGCGGGAGAGGCTACGAGCAGTACTTC. Amino acids: CSARAPGGGRGYEQYF.

The sample holds a few counts of this clonotype. This chain uses TRBV2 with TRBJ2-7; the match to TRBD1 covers 10 bases. Germline V gives CDR1 SNHLY, CDR2 FYNNEI. V shed 7 bases and J 4 bases; nucleotides not matched to a gene: 4. The CDR3 loop spans 13 amino acids. The CDR3 is CASKRGQGYEQYF. DNA for the CDR3: TGTGCCAGCAAGAGGGGACAGGGGTACGAGCAGTACTTC.

To note about this clonotype: Sequence at one end of the junction differs from germline and may be a read error. The chain has TRBV24-1 and TRBJ1-3; D remains ambiguous. In germline, CDR1 is KGHDR, CDR2 SFDVKD. The CDR3 extends over 14 amino acids. The CDR3 bases are TGTGCCAGCAGTCCAATATTCTCTGGAAACACCATATATTTT. It encodes CASSPIFSGNTIYF.

This clonotype showed up just a few times. The chain links TRBV4-2 to TRBJ1-1; a possible D gene is TRBD1 (5 bases). Germline CDR1 reads LGHNA; CDR2 reads YNFKEQ. This CDR3 comprises 17 residues. V lost 1 base, J lost 3 bases, and 18 bases lay in between. The CDR3 DNA is TGTGCCAGCAGCCAAGGGGGGACCGCCTTCCCGGACACTGAAGCTTTCTTT. Protein sequence: CASSQGGTAFPDTEAFF.

This clonotype was counted a single time. This chain connects TRBV19 to TRBJ2-1; 14 bases map to TRBD2. Germline values: CDR1 LNHDA, CDR2 SQIVND (reference sequence). Trimming removed 4 bases from V and 6 bases from J; junction bases left unmatched: 2. The CDR3 is made up of 15 amino acids. CDR3 region: CASSTTSGGANEQFF. The CDR3 DNA reads TGTGCCAGTAGTACGACTAGCGGGGGGGCCAATGAGCAGTTCTTC. The variable domain in full, with the rest retrieved from reference TRBV19 and TRBJ2-1, is DGGITQSPKYLFRKEGQNVTLSCEQNLNHDAMYWYRQDPGQGLRLIYYSQIVNDFQKGDIAEGYSVSREKKESFPLTVTSAQKNPTAFYLCASSTTSGGANEQFFGPGTRLTVL.

This clonotype was found a few times. The V gene is TRBV5-4, the J gene TRBJ2-2; D is perhaps TRBD1 (6 bases). The germline V gene encodes CDR1 SGHNT and CDR2 YYREEE (reference sequence). V lost 7 bases and J lost 6, with 19 bases in between. CDR3 length: 15 amino acids. CDR3 in DNA: TGTGCCAGCCAACCCGGACAGCCGACCCCCGGGGAGCTGTTTTTT. Protein sequence: CASQPGQPTPGELFF. Full variable domain (missing parts from reference TRBV5-4 and TRBJ2-2): ETGVTQSPTHLIKTRGQQVTLRCSSQSGHNTVSWYQQALGQGPQFIFQYYREEENGRGNFPPRFSGLQFPNYSSELNVNALELDDSALYLCASQPGQPTPGELFFGEGSRLTVL.

This clonotype appeared a few times. The rearrangement links TRBV27 to TRBJ2-7, with D unclear. Germline V gives CDR1 MNHEY, CDR2 SMNVEV (reference sequence). Between the trimmed V and J ends, which lost 6 bases and 10 bases, there was a span of 7 bases. CDR3 length: 9 residues. In DNA, the CDR3 is TGTGCCAGCAGGCCGGGTCAGTACTTC. This encodes CASRPGQYF.

Comments on this clonotype: A much larger clonotype is one base distant, so this may be a read error. This sequence joins TRBV10-3 and TRBJ1-1; unclear D gene. V lost 10 bases and J lost 1, with 16 bases in between. The CDR3 spans 14 residues. The germline CDR1 and CDR2 sequences are ENHRY and SYGVKD. In DNA, the CDR3 is TGTGCCAGCACGACGGGAGGTTCGAACACTGAAGCTTTCTTT. Translation gives CASTTGGSNTEAFF.

The chain joins TRBV29-1 to TRBJ2-3; 8 nucleotides align to TRBD2. The CDR3 covers 14 residues. Germline assignment: CDR1 SQVTM and CDR2 ANQGSEA. With 4 bases clipped from V and 4 bases from J, the junction kept 7 bases outside the gene matches. This CDR3 reads CSVAAGGRADTQYF. In DNA, the CDR3 is TGCAGCGTTGCGGCGGGAGGTAGGGCAGATACGCAGTATTTT.

This sequence joins TRBV12-3 or TRBV12-4 and TRBJ1-5; no definite D call. The CDR3 has 16 residues. Between the trimmed V and J ends, which lost 3 bases and 0 bases, there was a span of 12 bases. For the CDR3, the DNA is TGTGCCAGCAGTTTGGTACTAGGAAATAGCAATCAGCCCCAGCATTTT. It encodes CASSLVLGNSNQPQHF.

The sample holds one count of this clonotype. V gene TRBV2 combines with J gene TRBJ1-1; D is uncertain. Germline assignment: CDR1 SNHLY and CDR2 FYNNEI. Trimming removed 4 bases from V and 10 bases from J, with 10 bases in between. CDR3 length: 11 residues. Written as DNA, the CDR3 is TGTGCCAGCAGTGGGGTATTTGGAGCTTTCTTT. Protein sequence: CASSGVFGAFF. The variable domain in full, with the rest retrieved from reference TRBV2 and TRBJ1-1, is EPEVTQTPSHQVTQMGQEVILRCVPISNHLYFYWYRQILGQKVEFLVSFYNNEISEKSEIFDDQFSVERPDGSNFTLKIRSTKLEDSAMYFCASSGVFGAFFGQGTRLTVV.

There are many counts of this clonotype. The chain carries TRBV6-5 and TRBJ2-7; TRBD2 matches 7 bases. The germline CDR1 and CDR2 sequences are MNHEY and SVGAGI. This CDR3 contains 17 residues. The J segment lost 6 bases and the V segment lost 0 bases, leaving 14 bases of the junction unmatched. CDR3 amino acids: CASSYSNSGGRRAEQYF. For the CDR3, the DNA is TGTGCCAGCAGTTACTCGAATTCGGGCGGGAGAAGGGCCGAGCAGTACTTC.

V and J are TRBV7-2 and TRBJ2-5; D is ambiguous. The germline V gene encodes CDR1 SGHTA and CDR2 FQGNSA. V lost 3 bases, J lost 11 bases, and 16 bases lay in between. The CDR3 has 13 residues. The CDR3 here is CASSLGSYNEQYF. The CDR3 nucleotides read TGTGCCAGCAGCTTGGGCTCCTACAATGAGCAGTACTTC.

This clonotype appeared many times. The chain has TRBV5-1 and TRBJ2-2, with 8 nucleotides matching TRBD2. Germline CDR1 reads SGHRS; CDR2 reads YFSETQ. The CDR3 has 15 residues. The V gene end was trimmed by 7 bases and the J gene end by 0 bases; junction bases not matched to a gene: 5. CDR3 amino acids: CASRPGGTNTGELFF. DNA of the CDR3: TGCGCCAGCCGCCCGGGAGGGACGAACACCGGGGAGCTGTTTTTT.

This clonotype has at least ten counts. The J gene is TRBJ2-1, the V gene TRBV20-1; TRBD1 might be the D (5 bases). Germline assignment: CDR1 DFQATT and CDR2 SNEGSKA (reference sequence). The CDR3 runs 13 residues. V lost 6 bases to trimming and J lost 7 bases, with 16 bases between them. CDR3 in DNA: TGCAGTGCAGGGGAAAACGTGTGGAATGAGCAGTTCTTC. Amino acids: CSAGENVWNEQFF.

The chain is built from TRBV19 and TRBJ2-3; 7 bases fit TRBD1. CDR1 LNHDA and CDR2 SQIVND come from the germline V gene (reference sequence). Germline trimming cut 8 bases from V and 5 bases from J; bases unmatched to any gene: 10. The CDR3 has 14 residues. In DNA form, the CDR3 reads TGTGCCAGTCGAAAAACAGGGGTTATAGATACGCAGTATTTT. This sequence encodes CASRKTGVIDTQYF.

The chain has TRBV10-2 and TRBJ1-2; D is unclear. The V gene lost 6 bases and the J gene lost 6 bases, with 11 bases spanning the gap. CDR3 length: 12 residues. The germline gives CDR1 WSHSY, CDR2 SAAADI. CDR3 loop: CASSPETDGYTF. DNA of the CDR3: TGCGCCAGCAGCCCGGAAACAGATGGCTACACCTTC.

This clonotype was observed a few times. J is TRBJ1-6 and V is TRBV14; D is uncertain. Germline CDR1 and CDR2: SGHDN and FVKESK. This CDR3 spans 12 amino acids. Trimming shortened V by 3 bases and J by 7 bases, and 4 bases separated the two germline ends. The DNA for the CDR3 is TGTGCCAGCAGCCACCCGAATTCACCCCTCCACTTT. Translation gives CASSHPNSPLHF.

The genes are TRBV9 and TRBJ2-3; TRBD2 matches at 11 bases. The junction had 3 bases not matched to a gene; V was cut back by 3 bases and J by 6 bases. The germline CDR1 and CDR2 sequences are SGDLS and YYNGEE. The CDR3 is 14 amino acids. The CDR3 region is CASSASGRKDTQYF. The CDR3 nucleotides are TGTGCCAGCAGCGCTAGCGGGAGGAAGGATACGCAGTATTTT.

The chain couples TRBV20-1 to TRBJ1-1; D is uncertain. The CDR3 spans 12 residues. The V end was cut by 0 bases, the J end by 9 bases, with 11 bases between. Germline V gene data show CDR1 as DFQATT and CDR2 as SNEGSKA (reference sequence). The CDR3 DNA follows: TGCAGTGCTAGAGATATTAGAGGAAAAGCTTTCTTT. Protein product: CSARDIRGKAFF.

The rearrangement links TRBV15 to TRBJ1-6; D gene ambiguous. Germline V gives CDR1 LNHNV, CDR2 YYDKDF (reference sequence). Trimming stripped 5 bases from V and 8 bases from J, with 16 bases between. This CDR3 spans 15 amino acids. CDR3 DNA: TGTGCCACCAGCCCCTCGCCCCGGCCGGATTCACCCCTCCACTTT. It translates to CATSPSPRPDSPLHF.

The chain is built from TRBV7-2 and TRBJ2-7; TRBD2 agrees at 7 bases. The germline V gene has CDR1 SGHTA and CDR2 FQGNSA. V lost 5 bases to trimming and J lost 5 bases; unmatched junction nucleotides: 9. The CDR3 has 14 residues. The CDR3 DNA sequence: TGTGCCAGCAGCGACGGGGGAGGGATCAACGAGCAGTACTTC. Residues: CASSDGGGINEQYF.